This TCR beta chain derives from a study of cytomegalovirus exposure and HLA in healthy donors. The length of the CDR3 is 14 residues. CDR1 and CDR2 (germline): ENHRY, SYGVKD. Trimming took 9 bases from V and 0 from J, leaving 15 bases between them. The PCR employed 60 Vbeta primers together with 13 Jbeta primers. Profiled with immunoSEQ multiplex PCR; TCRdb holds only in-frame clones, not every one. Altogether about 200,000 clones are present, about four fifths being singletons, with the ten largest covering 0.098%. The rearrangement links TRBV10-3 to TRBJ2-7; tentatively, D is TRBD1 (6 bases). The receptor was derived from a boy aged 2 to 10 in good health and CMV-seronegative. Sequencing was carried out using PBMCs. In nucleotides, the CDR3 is TGTGCCATAAGGGCCTTGGACAGCTCCTACGAGCAGTACTTC. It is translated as CAIRALDSSYEQYF.